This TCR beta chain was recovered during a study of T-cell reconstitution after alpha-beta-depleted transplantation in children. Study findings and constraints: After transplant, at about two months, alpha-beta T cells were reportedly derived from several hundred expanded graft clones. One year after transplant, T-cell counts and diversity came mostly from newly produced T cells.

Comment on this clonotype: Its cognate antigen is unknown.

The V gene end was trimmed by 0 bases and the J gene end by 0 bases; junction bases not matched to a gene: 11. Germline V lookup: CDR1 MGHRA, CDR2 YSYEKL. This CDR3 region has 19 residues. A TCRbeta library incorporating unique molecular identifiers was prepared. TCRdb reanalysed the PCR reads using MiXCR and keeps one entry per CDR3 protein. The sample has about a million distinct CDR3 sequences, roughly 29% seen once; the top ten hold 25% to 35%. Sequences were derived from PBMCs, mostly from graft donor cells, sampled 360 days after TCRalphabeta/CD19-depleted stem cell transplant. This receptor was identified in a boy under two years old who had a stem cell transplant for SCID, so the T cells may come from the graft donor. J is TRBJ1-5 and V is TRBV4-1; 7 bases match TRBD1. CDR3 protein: CASSQDWVTGTDSNQPQHF. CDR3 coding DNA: TGCGCCAGCAGCCAAGATTGGGTTACAGGGACAGATAGCAATCAGCCCCAGCATTTT.